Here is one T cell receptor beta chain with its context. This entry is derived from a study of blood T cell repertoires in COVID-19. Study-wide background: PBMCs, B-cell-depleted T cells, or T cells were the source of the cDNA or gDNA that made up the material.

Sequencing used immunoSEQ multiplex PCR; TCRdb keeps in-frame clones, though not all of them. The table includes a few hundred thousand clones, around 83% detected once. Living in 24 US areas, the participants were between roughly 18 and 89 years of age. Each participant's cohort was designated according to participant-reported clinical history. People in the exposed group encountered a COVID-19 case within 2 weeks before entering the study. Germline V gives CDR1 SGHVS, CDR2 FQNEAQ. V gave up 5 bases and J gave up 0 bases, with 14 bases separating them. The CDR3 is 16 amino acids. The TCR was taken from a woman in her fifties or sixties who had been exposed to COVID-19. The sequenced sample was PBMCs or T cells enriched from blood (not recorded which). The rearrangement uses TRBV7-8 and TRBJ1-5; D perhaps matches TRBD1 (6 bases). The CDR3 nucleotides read TGTGCCAGCAGCCCTGGACAGACCTATAGCAATCAGCCCCAGCATTTT. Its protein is CASSPGQTYSNQPQHF.